This passage covers 24 T cell receptor beta chains from one sample sequenced in a study of untreated major depressive disorder. Here immunoSEQ multiplex PCR was the method, and the copy in TCRdb shows in-frame clones only, minus some. The sample contains 15,000 to 20,000 clones, more than 70% of which appear only once. Sequenced: CD4+ T cells from PBMCs. All receptors derive from a woman in her 30s in good health.

The chain joins TRBV19 to TRBJ2-1; 11 bases align to TRBD2. The CDR3 is 17 residues long. CDR1 LNHDA and CDR2 SQIVND come from the germline V gene (reference sequence). V lost 4 bases and J lost 6; bases outside the gene matches: 11. CDR3 nucleotides: TGTGCCAGTAGTAGCTTTCTTCTAGCGGGAGGTATCAATGAGCAGTTCTTC. Protein: CASSSFLLAGGINEQFF.

This chain connects TRBV4-2 to TRBJ1-1, with TRBD1 matching 10 bases. This CDR3 region has 16 residues. Per the germline V gene, CDR1 is LGHNA and CDR2 is YNFKEQ. Germline trimming cut 0 bases from V and 1 base from J; bases unmatched to any gene: 2. Written as DNA, the CDR3 is TGTGCCAGCAGCCAAGATGGACAGGGGGGGAACACTGAAGCTTTCTTT. This sequence encodes CASSQDGQGGNTEAFF.

This clone turned up a few times. This chain links TRBV21-1 with TRBJ1-5. TRBV21-1 has pseudogene status. CDR3 length: 18 amino acids. CDR3 DNA: TGTGCCAGCAGCACCTTTTTCGGGGTTCGGGGGAGGGCCCAGCCCCAGCATTTT. Its protein product is CASSTFFGVRGRAQPQHF.

The genes are TRBV7-9 and TRBJ2-5, with D tentatively TRBD1 (5 bases). Germline V lookup: CDR1 SEHNR, CDR2 FQNEAQ (reference sequence). The CDR3 is 12 amino acids. Trimming cost V 6 bases and J 7 bases, with 12 bases left between them. Here the CDR3 reads CASSLDQGTQYF. CDR3 DNA sequence: TGTGCCAGCAGTTTGGATCAGGGGACCCAGTACTTC. The variable domain in full, with the rest retrieved from reference TRBV7-9 and TRBJ2-5, is DTGVSQNPRHKITKRGQNVTFRCDPISEHNRLYWYRQTLGQGPEFLTYFQNEAQLEKSRLLSDRFSAERPKGSFSTLEIQRTEQGDSAMYLCASSLDQGTQYFGPGTRLLVL.

This chain connects TRBV5-1 to TRBJ2-3; the match to TRBD2 covers 13 bases. CDR3 size: 16 residues. V shed 6 bases, J shed 3 bases, and the junction held 7 bases outside the gene matches. Germline V CDR1 and CDR2: SGHRS, YFSETQ. The CDR3 nucleotides are TGCGCCAGCAACGGACTAGCGGGAGACCAGACAGATACGCAGTATTTT. It codes for CASNGLAGDQTDTQYF. The full variable domain, in which reference TRBV5-1 and TRBJ2-3 provide the parts outside the CDR3, is KAGVTQTPRYLIKTRGQQVTLSCSPISGHRSVSWYQQTPGQGLQFLFEYFSETQRNKGNFPGRFSGRQFSNSRSEMNVSTLELGDSALYLCASNGLAGDQTDTQYFGPGTRLTVL.

The rearrangement links TRBV27 to TRBJ1-4; D remains unclear. The CDR3 is 13 residues long. The V and J ends lost 3 bases and 4 bases respectively, with 6 bases between them. Per the germline V gene, CDR1 is MNHEY and CDR2 is SMNVEV (reference sequence). In DNA, the CDR3 is TGTGCCAGCAGTTTTCGGTTTAATGAAAAACTGTTTTTT. This encodes CASSFRFNEKLFF.

The J gene is TRBJ2-2, the V gene TRBV5-4; 7 positions agree with TRBD2. This CDR3 comprises 16 residues. Germline values: CDR1 SGHNT, CDR2 YYREEE (reference sequence). Trimming cost V 4 bases and J 4 bases; bases outside gene matches: 10. The CDR3 nucleotides are TGTGCCAGCAGCCCGCGGGAGCGGCGCGTCACCGGGGAGCTGTTTTTT. Protein sequence: CASSPRERRVTGELFF.

This clone was seen just once. The DNA for the CDR3 is TGTGCCAGTAATATTGAGGGCGGGAGAGGTACTGGGGCCAACGTCCTGACTTTC. This gives the protein CASNIEGGRGTGANVLTF. The chain carries TRBV19 and TRBJ2-6; TRBD2 matches 7 bases. V trimming: 7 bases; J trimming: 2 bases; junction bases outside the gene matches: 14. The germline V gene encodes CDR1 LNHDA and CDR2 SQIVND (reference sequence). The CDR3 consists of 18 residues.

The chain recombines TRBV5-1 with TRBJ1-4; TRBD1 matches 9 bases. CDR3 length: 12 residues. Germline values: CDR1 SGHRS, CDR2 YFSETQ. Trimming at V came to 3 bases and at J to 10 bases, leaving 1 base not matched to a gene. The CDR3 DNA is TGCGCCAGCAGCTCGGACAGGGGAAAACTGTTTTTT. It yields the protein CASSSDRGKLFF.

This clone appeared a single time. The chain combines TRBV5-4 with TRBJ2-7; 12 nucleotides agree with TRBD2. This CDR3 has 16 amino acids. V lost 4 bases to trimming and J lost 7 bases; unmatched junction nucleotides: 12. The germline gives CDR1 SGHNT, CDR2 YYREEE (reference sequence). The CDR3 DNA sequence: TGTGCCAGCAGCCCGCAATCTAGCGGGAGGGCAAGGGAGCAGTACTTC. It encodes CASSPQSSGRAREQYF.

CDR3 sequence reads: CASSDWGETQYF. CDR3 bases: TGTGCCAGCAGTGATTGGGGGGAGACCCAGTACTTC. The chain is built from TRBV2 and TRBJ2-5; tentatively, D is TRBD1 or TRBD2 (5 bases each). V was trimmed by 3 bases and J by 5 bases, leaving 7 bases between them. CDR3 length: 12 amino acids. In germline, CDR1 is SNHLY, CDR2 FYNNEI.

The V gene is TRBV7-2, the J gene TRBJ2-2; 9 bases are shared with TRBD2. The CDR3 loop spans 18 amino acids. CDR1 is SGHTA, CDR2 FQGNSA, per germline. V lost 3 bases to trimming and J lost 3 bases; unmatched junction nucleotides: 11. As DNA, the CDR3 is TGTGCCAGCAGCTTCGTTGCTCCGCGGGAGGGTTACACCGGGGAGCTGTTTTTT. It is translated as CASSFVAPREGYTGELFF.

CDR3 residues: CAWKGLDNSPLHF. DNA of the CDR3: TGTGCCTGGAAGGGTCTTGATAATTCACCCCTCCACTTT. V usage is TRBV30 and J usage is TRBJ1-6; the D is unclear. The CDR3 has 13 residues. The V gene's germline CDR1 is GTSNPN and CDR2 SVGIG (reference sequence). Trimming left V 4 bases short and J 5 bases short, with 9 bases between.

The rearrangement links TRBV5-6 to TRBJ2-5; 9 positions match TRBD1. There are 15 residues in the CDR3. Germline CDR1 reads SGHDT; CDR2 reads YYEEEE. The ends lost 3 bases at V and 4 bases at J; junction bases unmatched: 7. The CDR3 nucleotides read TGTGCCAGCAGCTACGGACAGGGGCTATTAGAGACCCAGTACTTC. This translates into CASSYGQGLLETQYF. Using reference TRBV5-6 and TRBJ2-5 for the parts outside the CDR3, the full variable domain is DAGVTQSPTHLIKTRGQQVTLRCSPKSGHDTVSWYQQALGQGPQFIFQYYEEEERQRGNFPDRFSGHQFPNYSSELNVNALLLGDSALYLCASSYGQGLLETQYFGPGTRLLVL.

The V and J genes are TRBV19 and TRBJ2-7; perhaps D is TRBD1 or TRBD2 (6 bases each). The CDR3 extends over 14 amino acids. V lost 0 bases, J lost 6 bases, and 12 bases lay in between. Germline V gene lookup returns CDR1 LNHDA and CDR2 SQIVND (reference sequence). In DNA form, the CDR3 reads TGTGCCAGTAGTATAGATGTCAGGGGAGGCGAGCAGTACTTC. As protein: CASSIDVRGGEQYF.

The J gene is TRBJ2-3, the V gene TRBV2, with a weak D call TRBD1 (5 bases). The length of the CDR3 is 14 residues. The V gene lost 3 bases and the J gene lost 4 bases, with 11 bases spanning the gap. CDR1 is SNHLY and CDR2 is FYNNEI in the germline V gene. CDR3 protein: CASSDIQAADTQYF. The CDR3 DNA reads TGTGCCAGCAGTGATATACAGGCAGCAGATACGCAGTATTTT.

The rearrangement links TRBV11-2 to TRBJ1-5; maybe TRBD1 (5 bases). V gave up 0 bases and J gave up 3 bases, with 9 bases separating them. The germline V gene encodes CDR1 SGHAT and CDR2 FQNNGV. The CDR3 loop spans 15 amino acids. The CDR3 DNA is TGTGCCAGCAGCTTAGATCCAGGGTTCAATCAGCCCCAGCATTTT. Its protein product is CASSLDPGFNQPQHF. Complete variable domain (other parts from reference TRBV11-2 and TRBJ1-5): EAGVAQSPRYKIIEKRQSVAFWCNPISGHATLYWYQQILGQGPKLLIQFQNNGVVDDSQLPKDRFSAERLKGVDSTLKIQPAKLEDSAVYLCASSLDPGFNQPQHFGDGTRLSIL.

V gene TRBV2 combines with J gene TRBJ1-3; tentatively, D is TRBD1 (6 bases). CDR3 size: 16 residues. Germline V lookup: CDR1 SNHLY, CDR2 FYNNEI. Trimming cost V 3 bases and J 0 bases, with 12 bases left between them. The CDR3 bases are TGTGCCAGCAGTGACTCGGGGGCCTTCTCTGGAAACACCATATATTTT. Translating gives CASSDSGAFSGNTIYF.

V usage is TRBV4-3 and J usage is TRBJ2-7; no reliable D call. This CDR3 comprises 16 residues. The germline CDR1 and CDR2 sequences are LGHNA and YSLEER. The V end lost 0 bases, the J end lost 2 bases, and 14 bases lay between the germline ends. As DNA, the CDR3 is TGCGCCAGCAGCCAAGACATGGGGTCCCCTACCTACGAGCAGTACTTC. It encodes CASSQDMGSPTYEQYF.

V usage is TRBV5-1 and J usage is TRBJ1-2, with D maybe TRBD1 (5 bases). The CDR3 loop spans 14 amino acids. Germline V gene sequence: CDR1 SGHRS, CDR2 YFSETQ. V was cut by 4 bases and J by 4 bases, with 14 bases left in between. The CDR3: CASSLTADSYGYTF. As DNA, the CDR3 is TGCGCCAGCAGCCTAACGGCCGACAGCTATGGCTACACCTTC.

The chain is built from TRBV4-1 and TRBJ2-3; D remains unclear. Germline CDR1 reads MGHRA; CDR2 reads YSYEKL. V was pared by 4 bases and J by 0 bases, with 11 bases between. This CDR3 spans 15 amino acids. The CDR3 DNA reads TGCGCCAGCAGCCGAGCGAGTGGGAGCACAGATACGCAGTATTTT. Encoded protein: CASSRASGSTDTQYF.

V usage is TRBV5-1 and J usage is TRBJ2-5, with D perhaps assigned TRBD1 or TRBD2 (5 bases each). Germline CDR1 and CDR2: SGHRS and YFSETQ. The CDR3 totals 13 residues. With 0 bases removed from V and 4 bases from J, the gap between germline ends came to 7 bases. Here the CDR3 DNA reads TGCGCCAGCAGCTTGGAGGGACGAGAGACCCAGTACTTC. Amino acids: CASSLEGRETQYF.

CDR3 protein: CASSYSWGAQGGYTF. CDR3 DNA: TGTGCCAGCAGCTACTCTTGGGGGGCCCAAGGTGGCTACACCTTC. V and J are TRBV7-2 and TRBJ1-2; the D gene is possibly TRBD1 (6 bases). The V gene's germline CDR1 is SGHTA and CDR2 FQGNSA. The length of the CDR3 is 15 residues. V lost 4 bases and J lost 7, with 19 bases in between.

The chain is built from TRBV5-1 and TRBJ2-1; the match to TRBD1 covers 9 bases. Germline V gives CDR1 SGHRS, CDR2 YFSETQ. The CDR3 length is 15 residues. The ends lost 4 bases at V and 4 bases at J; junction bases unmatched: 6. CDR3 in DNA: TGCGCCAGCAGCCCCGGACAGGGGAGTTACAATGAGCAGTTCTTC. Protein sequence: CASSPGQGSYNEQFF.